The 13 T cell receptor beta chains given below trace back to one sample, sequenced in a study of PD-1 blockade in classical Hodgkin lymphoma (dated by TCRdb to the early 2020s). What the time point label conveys for this sample: cycle 1 day 1 (C1D1), immediately before nivolumab initiation. Every trial patient had relapsed following autologous stem cell transplantation, and prior brentuximab vedotin exposure was what differed among cohorts A, B and C. The library was produced with the immunoSEQ multiplex PCR assay. TCRdb retrieved this table from immuneACCESS and kept in-frame rearrangements only. Not all clones are present; in checked studies, unresolved V genes account for under half, and no reason is known for the remainder. Here the sample has 20,000 to 30,000 clones; roughly three quarters occur a single time. Of the sample, 3% to 4% falls within the top ten clones. Sequencing was performed on peripheral blood mononuclear cells (PBMCs), taken at baseline. These receptors were obtained from a human donor with classical Hodgkin lymphoma.

This clone rates as medium-sized. The chain has TRBV19 and TRBJ2-1; TRBD2 aligns across 9 bases. Germline values: CDR1 LNHDA, CDR2 SQIVND (reference sequence). J lost 4 bases, V lost 3 bases, and 13 bases had no gene match. The CDR3 consists of 18 residues. For the CDR3, the DNA is TGTGCCAGTAGTATCCCCACACACATAGCGGGGGCATACAATGAGCAGTTCTTC. Protein sequence: CASSIPTHIAGAYNEQFF.

This clone was picked up a small number of times. V and J are TRBV11-2 and TRBJ2-7; tentative D call: TRBD2 (6 bases). Looked up from germline, CDR1 is SGHAT and CDR2 is FQNNGV. V was clipped by 1 base and J by 4 bases, with 8 bases between them. The CDR3 extends over 13 amino acids. The chain's CDR3 is CASSLGAGYEQYF. The CDR3 DNA reads as TGTGCCAGCAGCTTAGGGGCGGGGTACGAGCAGTACTTC. The variable domain in full, with the rest retrieved from reference TRBV11-2 and TRBJ2-7, is EAGVAQSPRYKIIEKRQSVAFWCNPISGHATLYWYQQILGQGPKLLIQFQNNGVVDDSQLPKDRFSAERLKGVDSTLKIQPAKLEDSAVYLCASSLGAGYEQYFGPGTRLTVT.

CDR3: CASSESGLAGRVQYF. CDR3 bases: TGTGCCAGCAGTGAATCTGGGCTAGCGGGGAGGGTGCAGTATTTT. This rearrangement joins TRBV25-1 to TRBJ2-3; 9 bases are a match to TRBD2. CDR3 length: 15 residues. Germline V CDR1 and CDR2: MGHDK, SYGVNS. Losses at the gene ends were 1 base for V and 11 bases for J; bases not matched to a gene: 10.

This clone was seen only once. V is TRBV7-8 and J is TRBJ2-3, with TRBD2 matching 13 bases. The CDR3 has 17 residues. V shed 0 bases, J shed 6 bases, and the junction held 6 bases outside the gene matches. CDR1 and CDR2 (germline): SGHVS, FQNEAQ. The CDR3 loop reads CASSLAGLAGDRDTQYF. CDR3 coding DNA: TGTGCCAGCAGCTTAGCTGGACTAGCGGGGGATCGGGATACGCAGTATTTT.

This clone has only a few counts. V and J are TRBV7-6 and TRBJ2-1; 7 bases fit TRBD1. Per the germline V gene, CDR1 is SGHVS and CDR2 is FNYEAQ. The CDR3 is 16 amino acids. After removal of 5 bases from V and 0 bases from J, the junction contained 7 bases not matched to a gene. CDR3 nucleotides: TGTGCCAGCAGCCCCAGGGGGACGAGCTCCTACAATGAGCAGTTCTTC. Amino acid sequence: CASSPRGTSSYNEQFF.

The chain carries TRBV15 and TRBJ1-6, with 7 nucleotides matching TRBD1. Germline trimming cut 3 bases from V and 9 bases from J; bases unmatched to any gene: 5. Germline-derived CDR1 and CDR2 are LNHNV and YYDKDF (reference sequence). This CDR3 region has 14 residues. CDR3 sequence (DNA): TGTGCCACCAGCAGGACAGGGCCGGGTTCACCCCTCCACTTT. It encodes CATSRTGPGSPLHF. Using reference TRBV15 and TRBJ1-6 for the parts outside the CDR3, the full variable domain is DAMVIQNPRYQVTQFGKPVTLSCSQTLNHNVMYWYQQKSSQAPKLLFHYYDKDFNNEADTPDNFQSRRPNTSFCFLDIRSPGLGDTAMYLCATSRTGPGSPLHFGNGTRLTVT.

The genes are TRBV11-2 and TRBJ2-7; TRBD2 matches at 10 bases. The CDR3 has 15 amino acids. Trimming cost V 2 bases and J 4 bases; bases outside gene matches: 5. CDR1 is SGHAT, CDR2 FQNNGV, per germline. DNA of the CDR3: TGTGCCAGCAGCTTAAGTACTAGCGGGGCTTACGAGCAGTACTTC. Translated, it gives CASSLSTSGAYEQYF.

The genes are TRBV20-1 and TRBJ2-7; D gene ambiguous. Germline loops: CDR1 DFQATT, CDR2 SNEGSKA (reference sequence). Between the trimmed V and J ends, which lost 2 bases and 4 bases, there was a span of 6 bases. There are 11 residues in the CDR3. Here the CDR3 reads CSARIGYEQYF. For the CDR3, the DNA is TGCAGTGCTAGAATTGGGTACGAGCAGTACTTC.

By sample share, this clone is medium-sized. The chain couples TRBV2 to TRBJ1-3, with a possible D match to TRBD1 (5 bases). V lost 2 bases and J lost 4, with 12 bases in between. This CDR3 has 15 amino acids. Germline V CDR1 and CDR2: SNHLY, FYNNEI. The CDR3 DNA reads TGTGCCAGCAGTGAAAACGGGGCTTCAGGAAACACCATATATTTT. It specifies CASSENGASGNTIYF.

The chain carries TRBV2 and TRBJ2-5; 9 bases agree with TRBD2. The ends lost 4 bases at V and 2 bases at J; junction bases unmatched: 11. The germline V gene has CDR1 SNHLY and CDR2 FYNNEI. The CDR3 has 17 amino acids. Written as DNA, the CDR3 is TGTGCCAGCAGTGGCGGCTCAGCGGGGGGAATACAAGAGACCCAGTACTTC. It is translated as CASSGGSAGGIQETQYF.

This clone was picked up one time. The rearrangement joins TRBV29-1 to TRBJ2-1, with a tentative D call TRBD2 (6 bases). The CDR3 has 12 residues. The germline V and J ends were trimmed by 4 bases and 10 bases, with 14 bases remaining between them. The germline CDR1 and CDR2 sequences are SQVTM and ANQGSEA. DNA for the CDR3: TGCAGCGTTGCGGGAGTGGGGCGCGAGCAGTTCTTC. Residues: CSVAGVGREQFF.

This chain joins TRBV4-3 and TRBJ2-5, with 7 bases matching TRBD1. CDR3 length: 16 residues. The germline CDR1 and CDR2 sequences are LGHNA and YSLEER. J lost 5 bases, V lost 1 base, and 10 bases had no gene match. The CDR3 nucleotides are TGCGCCAGCAGCCAAGTCCTGACAGGGCGACAGGAGACCCAGTACTTC. Translated: CASSQVLTGRQETQYF.

The chain links TRBV20-1 to TRBJ2-7; D perhaps matches TRBD1 (5 bases). CDR3 length: 11 residues. Germline CDR1 and CDR2: DFQATT and SNEGSKA (reference sequence). The V end lost 5 bases, the J end lost 6 bases, and 11 bases lay between the germline ends. CDR3 sequence reads: CSALTDGEQYF. CDR3 DNA sequence: TGCAGTGCTTTGACAGACGGCGAGCAGTACTTC.